This TCR beta chain was recorded in a study of cytomegalovirus exposure and HLA in healthy donors. Trimming left V 5 bases short and J 7 bases short, with 18 bases between. Germline CDR1 reads SGHTA; CDR2 reads FQGTGA. The CDR3 sequence is 14 residues long. In the PCR, 60 Vbeta and 13 Jbeta primers were used. The protocol was immunoSEQ multiplex PCR, while the TCRdb copy is restricted to in-frame clones and leaves out a portion. This table holds 160,000 or so clones, 60% to 80% found once. This TCR was recovered from a man younger than 40 in good health and CMV-seropositive. The genes are TRBV7-3 and TRBJ2-7; perhaps TRBD2 as D (6 bases). The sequencing input was PBMCs. This chain's CDR3 is CASSPGGIPGEQYF. Here the CDR3 DNA reads TGTGCCAGCAGCCCAGGAGGGATTCCGGGGGAGCAGTACTTC.